These 10 T cell receptor beta chains share one sample of origin, sequenced in a study of long-term antiretroviral therapy in people with HIV. Assay version v3.0 of immunoSEQ was used, and it was run at survey level. Some clones are missing from TCRdb's copy, which holds only in-frame ones; the method was immunoSEQ multiplex PCR. The profile shows around 20,000 clones, 76% of them singletons. The sample was unsorted PBMCs, taken 0.5 years before starting antiretroviral therapy. The receptor set was obtained from a woman aged 45-65 years with HIV.

This chain joins TRBV18 and TRBJ1-4; a possible D gene is TRBD1 (5 bases). The ends were cut back, 8 bases at V and 1 base at J, with 20 bases in the middle. The CDR3 extends over 17 amino acids. Germline CDR1 is KGHSH and CDR2 is LQKENI. CDR3 bases: TGTGCCAGCACCCAGAACCCCGGGACGGGAACTAATGAAAAACTGTTTTTT. Encoded protein: CASTQNPGTGTNEKLFF.

This clone was observed a few times. This chain uses TRBV10-2 with TRBJ2-3; D is perhaps TRBD2 (6 bases). CDR1 WSHSY and CDR2 SAAADI come from the germline V gene. The V gene lost 2 bases and the J gene lost 1 base, with 16 bases spanning the gap. The CDR3 has 17 residues. This CDR3 is CASSEVGGSLGTDTQYF. The CDR3 nucleotides read TGCGCCAGCAGTGAGGTGGGGGGTAGCCTCGGCACAGATACGCAGTATTTT.

The gene calls are TRBV6-1 and TRBJ2-7, with 9 bases identical to TRBD2. From germline, CDR1 is MNHNS and CDR2 SASEGT. With V trimmed by 8 bases and J by 2 bases, 4 bases remained unmatched. The CDR3 contains 13 residues. The CDR3 loop is CASYSGGTYEQYF. The DNA for the CDR3 is TGTGCCAGCTATAGCGGGGGAACCTACGAGCAGTACTTC.

This clone showed up just once. The sample contains more than one DNA sequence encoding this CDR3. The rearrangement joins TRBV18 to TRBJ1-5; D possibly corresponds to TRBD1 (5 bases). Germline V gene sequence: CDR1 KGHSH, CDR2 LQKENI. Between the trimmed V and J ends, which lost 6 bases and 4 bases, there was a span of 10 bases. The CDR3 has 13 amino acids. CDR3 sequence: CASSPDRNQPQHF. Written as DNA, the CDR3 is TGTGCCAGCTCTCCAGACAGAAATCAGCCCCAGCATTTT.

The chain joins TRBV7-9 to TRBJ2-3; no firm D call. Trimming took 5 bases from V and 2 from J, leaving 8 bases between them. The CDR3 runs 13 residues. Germline lookup yields CDR1 SEHNR and CDR2 FQNEAQ (reference sequence). The DNA of the CDR3 is TGTGCCAGCAGCCCGGGCGTCACAGATACGCAGTATTTT. Amino acid sequence: CASSPGVTDTQYF.

The chain carries TRBV18 and TRBJ2-2; no definite D call. Per germline, CDR1 KGHSH and CDR2 LQKENI. V was trimmed by 6 bases and J by 0 bases, leaving 14 bases between them. The CDR3 is made up of 16 amino acids. The CDR3 region has the DNA TGTGCCAGCTCCCCCGTCCGTCTGGCGAACACCGGGGAGCTGTTTTTT. Translating gives CASSPVRLANTGELFF.

The V gene is TRBV7-9, the J gene TRBJ1-2; no reliable D call. CDR3 length equals 12 residues. Per germline, CDR1 SEHNR and CDR2 FQNEAQ (reference sequence). Trimming took off 4 bases at V and 5 bases at J, with 8 bases between the two ends. This CDR3 is CASSSDGYGYTF. CDR3 DNA sequence: TGTGCCAGCAGCTCCGACGGATATGGCTACACCTTC.

This rearrangement joins TRBV27 to TRBJ2-2, with TRBD1 matching 8 bases. Germline CDR1 MNHEY, CDR2 SMNVEV (reference sequence). CDR3 size: 14 residues. The junction had 9 bases not matched to a gene; V was cut back by 7 bases and J by 8 bases. The DNA of the CDR3 is TGTGCCAGCAAAGCGGACAGGGCTTGGGGGGAGCTGTTTTTT. It translates to CASKADRAWGELFF.

The chain has TRBV6-6 and TRBJ1-3; D is ambiguous. Germline V gene sequence: CDR1 MNHNY, CDR2 SVGAGI (reference sequence). CDR3 length: 12 amino acids. V was cut by 0 bases and J by 9 bases, with 6 bases left in between. The CDR3 DNA is TGTGCCAGCAGTTACTCGGAGAGCACCATATATTTT. This codes for CASSYSESTIYF.

The genes are TRBV18 and TRBJ1-3; 11 bases align to TRBD1. Germline assignment: CDR1 KGHSH and CDR2 LQKENI. Trimming at V came to 3 bases and at J to 3 bases, leaving 7 bases not matched to a gene. The CDR3 covers 17 residues. The CDR3 nucleotides are TGTGCCAGCTCACCCGGCCGGACAGGGGGCGGTGGAAACACCATATATTTT. It yields the protein CASSPGRTGGGGNTIYF. The full variable domain, rest sourced from reference TRBV18 and TRBJ1-3, is NAGVMQNPRHLVRRRGQEARLRCSPMKGHSHVYWYRQLPEEGLKFMVYLQKENIIDESGMPKERFSAEFPKEGPSILRIQQVVRGDSAAYFCASSPGRTGGGGNTIYFGEGSWLTVV.